The present TCR beta chain was sequenced within a study of T cells in Graves' hyperthyroidism and ophthalmopathy. The TCR beta CDR3 regions underwent amplification using RNA transcripts as the source. A set of HTBI primers served as the primers for a first-round RT-PCR of the TCR CDR3. Via MiXCR, TCRdb re-called the multiplex PCR reads, giving one row per CDR3 protein. The sample includes about 640,000 distinct CDR3 sequences, under 25% of them seen just once. Study-level points and caveats: Classification by a 13 V-J model distinguished ophthalmopathy from stable hyperthyroidism.

As concerns this clonotype: As yet, its antigen is unknown.

This sequence originates from a man younger than 40 with Graves' ophthalmopathy. The specimen sequenced was blood.

DNA for the CDR3: TGTGCCACCAGTGATTCCCGGGACAGTACCTACGAGCAGTACTTC. Translation: CATSDSRDSTYEQYF. The gene calls are TRBV24-1 and TRBJ2-7; the match to TRBD1 covers 7 bases. The germline CDR1 and CDR2 sequences are KGHDR and SFDVKD. V shed 2 bases and J 2 bases; nucleotides not matched to a gene: 5. The CDR3 is 15 residues long.